The 5 T cell receptor beta chains listed next were all sequenced from one sample in a study of blood T cell repertoires in COVID-19 (dated by TCRdb to 2019 to 2021). The protocol used for the library was the immunoSEQ multiplex PCR assay. TCRdb stores this immuneACCESS table with in-frame sequences only. Part of the clones is absent; in the studies checked, under half of the shortfall reflects unresolved V genes, and no reason is known for the rest. In this sample the table shows about 300,000 clones, roughly 83% of which occur a single time. The biggest ten clones account for 1.6% of the sample. Sample: peripheral blood. These TCRs come from a woman between 50 and 59 years old with acute or convalescent COVID-19.

The chain carries TRBV9 and TRBJ2-5; 7 bases are shared with TRBD2. The germline V gene encodes CDR1 SGDLS and CDR2 YYNGEE. With V trimmed by 4 bases and J by 1 base, 7 bases remained unmatched. CDR3 length equals 15 residues. The CDR3 sequence is CASSKLGTTQETQYF. In nucleotides, the CDR3 is TGTGCCAGCAGCAAACTAGGGACTACCCAAGAGACCCAGTACTTC.

This clone has just a few counts. The chain uses TRBV7-9 and TRBJ1-2; possibly TRBD1 for D (6 bases). V lost 4 bases and J lost 4, with 16 bases in between. In germline, CDR1 is SEHNR, CDR2 FQNEAQ (reference sequence). CDR3 size: 15 residues. The CDR3 reads CASSSSYRVAYGYTF. The CDR3 DNA follows: TGTGCCAGCAGCTCCTCATACAGGGTGGCCTATGGCTACACCTTC.

V and J are TRBV7-9 and TRBJ1-1, with TRBD1 matching 8 bases. Germline CDR1 is SEHNR and CDR2 is FQNEAQ (reference sequence). The CDR3 totals 14 residues. V shed 4 bases and J 1 base; nucleotides not matched to a gene: 2. The DNA of the CDR3 is TGTGCCAGCAGCTCTACAGGGGGGAACACTGAAGCTTTCTTT. This sequence encodes CASSSTGGNTEAFF.

The V gene is TRBV10-3, the J gene TRBJ2-7, with 10 bases identical to TRBD2. From germline, CDR1 is ENHRY and CDR2 SYGVKD. The CDR3 totals 16 residues. V was pared by 2 bases and J by 3 bases, with 7 bases of the junction left unmatched. The CDR3 reads CAISEGVAGGHYEQYF. The CDR3 DNA sequence: TGTGCCATCAGTGAGGGGGTAGCGGGAGGCCACTACGAGCAGTACTTC.

This chain connects TRBV5-1 to TRBJ1-1; D unresolved. V was trimmed by 4 bases and J by 10 bases, leaving 17 bases between them. The CDR3 spans 13 residues. Germline V CDR1 and CDR2: SGHRS, YFSETQ. The CDR3 is CASSPYPTRSAFF. CDR3 nucleotides: TGCGCCAGCAGCCCATACCCGACGCGGTCAGCTTTCTTT.